This record looks at one TCR beta chain sequence and its context. As yet, its antigen is unknown. One entry per CDR3 protein results from TCRdb running MiXCR on the reads. The sample carries fewer than 250,000 distinct CDR3 sequences, more than 9% recorded once. This sample is part of a study of T cell repertoires in cytomegalovirus infection. Study overall: Both CMV infection and a matching HLA type were indicated by public TCR beta signatures.

General study results and limits: What dominated the ex vivo response were HLA-C-restricted CMV-specific TCR beta clonotypes. The study identified carriers of CMV plus the relevant HLA from cumulative public TCR beta family frequency.

Sequencing was carried out using PBMCs. The TCR was taken from a human donor in good health (CMV status not recorded). Some clones in this sample may be carry-over from other donors' samples.

The CDR3 loop is CAISGGLSSGNTIYF. DNA of the CDR3: TGTGCCATCAGTGGCGGCCTGAGCTCTGGAAACACCATATATTTT. The V and J genes are TRBV10-3 and TRBJ1-3; D is ambiguous. Per the germline V gene, CDR1 is ENHRY and CDR2 is SYGVKD. The CDR3 is made up of 15 amino acids. Trimming cost V 4 bases and J 0 bases, with 10 bases left between them.